This entry lists 3 T cell receptor beta chains sequenced from one sample in a study of shared clonotypes between healthy human individuals. Data came from immunoSEQ multiplex PCR; TCRdb stores just in-frame clones and leaves some out. The sample carries about 2.1 million clones, 80% to 95% recorded once. As defined, naive CD8 cells were CD45RO-negative and positively selected for CCR7, with terminally differentiated effector memory CD45RA+ cells excluded. What was sequenced was naive CD8+ T cells from PBMCs. These TCRs come from a man aged 18 to 29 in good health. Some clones in this sample may be carry-over from other donors' samples.

CDR3 DNA sequence: TGTGCCAGCAGCTTTGGGGCTTCGGACACCGGGGAGCTGTTTTTT. The encoded protein is CASSFGASDTGELFF. V usage is TRBV5-5 and J usage is TRBJ2-2; possible D gene TRBD1, 5 bases. This CDR3 is 15 amino acids long. The V gene lost 2 bases and the J gene lost 3 bases, with 11 bases spanning the gap. The germline CDR1 and CDR2 sequences are SGHKS and YYEKEE (reference sequence).

The gene calls are TRBV27 and TRBJ2-7; D uncertain. CDR1 and CDR2 from the germline V gene are MNHEY and SMNVEV (reference sequence). CDR3 length: 14 residues. V lost 5 bases and J 2 bases, leaving 13 bases between the germline ends. The CDR3: CASSPRLRTYEQYF. In DNA, the CDR3 is TGTGCCAGCAGTCCCAGACTCCGAACCTACGAGCAGTACTTC.

The rearrangement joins TRBV7-9 to TRBJ1-4; D not certain. The CDR3 runs to 15 residues. V was shortened by 6 bases and J by 4 bases, with 15 bases between the two germline ends. The germline gives CDR1 SEHNR, CDR2 FQNEAQ (reference sequence). CDR3 in DNA: TGTGCCAGCAGTTCTAAGGGAAGCTTTAATGAAAAACTGTTTTTT. Protein product: CASSSKGSFNEKLFF.